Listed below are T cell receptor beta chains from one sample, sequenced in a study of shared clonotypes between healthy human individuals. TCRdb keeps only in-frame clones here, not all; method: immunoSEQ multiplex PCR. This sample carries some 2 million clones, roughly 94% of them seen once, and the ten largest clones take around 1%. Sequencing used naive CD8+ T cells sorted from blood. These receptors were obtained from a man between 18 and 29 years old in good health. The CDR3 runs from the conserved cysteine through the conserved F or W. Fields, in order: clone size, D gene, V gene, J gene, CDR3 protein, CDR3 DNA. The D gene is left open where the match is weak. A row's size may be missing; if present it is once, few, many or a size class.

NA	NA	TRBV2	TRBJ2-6	CASSTSSGANVLTF	TGTGCCAGCAGTACGAGCTCTGGGGCCAACGTCCTGACTTTC
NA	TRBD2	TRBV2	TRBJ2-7	CASRVAGGPEQYF	TGTGCCAGCAGGGTAGCGGGGGGGCCCGAGCAGTACTTC
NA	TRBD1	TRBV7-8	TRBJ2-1	CASSHGQGTGEQFF	TGTGCCAGCAGCCATGGACAGGGGACGGGTGAGCAGTTCTTC
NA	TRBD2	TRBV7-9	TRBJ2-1	CASSLEALAAYNEQFF	TGTGCCAGCAGCTTAGAGGCGCTAGCGGCCTACAATGAGCAGTTCTTC
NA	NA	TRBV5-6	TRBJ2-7	CASSLARNAYEQYF	TGTGCCAGCAGCTTGGCCCGGAACGCCTACGAGCAGTACTTC
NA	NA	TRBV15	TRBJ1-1	CATSSPGSGTEAFF	TGTGCCACCAGCAGTCCTGGTTCGGGCACTGAAGCTTTCTTT
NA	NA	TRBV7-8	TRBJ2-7	CASSLYTGLEQYF	TGTGCCAGCAGCTTATACACAGGGCTCGAGCAGTACTTC
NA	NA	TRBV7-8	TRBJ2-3	CASSLEHPWSDTQYF	TGTGCCAGCAGCTTAGAACACCCCTGGTCAGATACGCAGTATTTT
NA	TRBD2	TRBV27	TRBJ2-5	CASSRLAGQETQYF	TGTGCCAGCAGTCGCCTAGCGGGGCAAGAGACCCAGTACTTC
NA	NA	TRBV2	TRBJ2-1	CASRARGPGEIFYNEQFF	TGTGCCAGCAGAGCGCGGGGACCGGGTGAGATTTTCTACAATGAGCAGTTCTTC
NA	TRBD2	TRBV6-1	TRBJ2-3	CASSDRGGDTQYF	TGTGCCAGCAGTGACCGGGGGGGAGATACGCAGTATTTT
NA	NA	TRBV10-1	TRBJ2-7	CASGDPGNEQYF	TGCGCCAGCGGGGACCCTGGGAACGAGCAGTACTTC
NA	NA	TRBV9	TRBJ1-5	CASSVGVNQPQHF	TGTGCCAGCAGCGTAGGCGTGAATCAGCCCCAGCATTTT
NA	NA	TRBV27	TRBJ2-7	CASSPGRSNYEQYF	TGTGCCAGCAGTCCGGGACGTTCTAACTACGAGCAGTACTTC
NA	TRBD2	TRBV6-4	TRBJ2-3	CASSDSSSGGNSPDTQYF	TGTGCCAGCAGTGACTCGTCTAGCGGGGGGAATAGCCCAGATACGCAGTATTTT
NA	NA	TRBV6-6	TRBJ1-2	CASSFVRTEGYTF	TGTGCCAGCAGTTTTGTCCGGACGGAGGGCTACACCTTC
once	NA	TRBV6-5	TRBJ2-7	CASIATRGRAEQYF	TGTGCCAGCATCGCCACGCGGGGCAGGGCCGAGCAGTACTTC
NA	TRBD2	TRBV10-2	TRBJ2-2	CASSEGLAGGRTTGELFF	TGCGCCAGCAGTGAGGGACTAGCGGGAGGGAGAACAACCGGGGAGCTGTTTTTT
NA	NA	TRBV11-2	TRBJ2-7	CASSQTAGSSYEQYF	TGTGCCAGCAGCCAGACGGCCGGTAGCTCCTACGAGCAGTACTTC
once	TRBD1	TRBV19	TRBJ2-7	CASSATTGEFYEQYF	TGTGCCAGTAGTGCGACGACAGGGGAGTTTTACGAGCAGTACTTC
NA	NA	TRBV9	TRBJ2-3	CASSGGTDTQYF	TGTGCCAGCAGCGGGGGCACAGATACGCAGTATTTT
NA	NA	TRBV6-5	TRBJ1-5	CASTYGANQPQHF	TGTGCCAGCACCTACGGGGCCAATCAGCCCCAGCATTTT
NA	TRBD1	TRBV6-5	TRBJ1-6	CASSSDRVGSPLHF	TGTGCCAGCAGCTCAGACAGGGTCGGTTCACCCCTCCACTTT
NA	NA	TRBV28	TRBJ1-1	CASSPTFLREDHKSNTEAFF	TGTGCCAGCAGCCCCACCTTTTTACGAGAAGACCACAAATCGAACACTGAAGCTTTCTTT
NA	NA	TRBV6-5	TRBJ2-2	CASCPLPLSGELFF	TGTGCCAGCTGCCCGTTGCCCTTATCCGGGGAGCTGTTTTTT
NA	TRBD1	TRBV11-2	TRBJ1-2	CASSLDFGQGDPSGGYTF	TGTGCCAGCAGCTTAGATTTCGGGCAGGGGGACCCCTCGGGAGGCTACACCTTC
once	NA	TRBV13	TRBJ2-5	CASSLLKQETQYF	TGTGCCAGCAGCTTACTGAAGCAAGAGACCCAGTACTTC
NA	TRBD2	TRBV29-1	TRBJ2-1	CSVASGGNNEQFF	TGCAGCGTTGCTAGCGGGGGTAACAATGAGCAGTTCTTC
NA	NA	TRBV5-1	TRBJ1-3	CASSSNAGNTIYF	TGCGCCAGCAGCTCTAACGCCGGAAACACCATATATTTT
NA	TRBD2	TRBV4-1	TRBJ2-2	CASSHPSGINTGELFF	TGCGCCAGCAGCCATCCTAGCGGGATCAACACCGGGGAGCTGTTTTTT
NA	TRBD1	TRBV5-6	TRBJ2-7	CASSFGTGGFYEQYF	TGTGCCAGCAGCTTCGGGACAGGGGGATTTTACGAGCAGTACTTC
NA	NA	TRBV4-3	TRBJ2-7	CASSPYRDAYEQYF	TGCGCCAGCAGCCCCTATCGGGATGCCTACGAGCAGTACTTC
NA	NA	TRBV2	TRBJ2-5	CASTGGGGMETQYF	TGTGCCAGCACCGGAGGGGGTGGGATGGAGACCCAGTACTTC
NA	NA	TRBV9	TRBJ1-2	CASSVGRDGLANYGYTF	TGTGCCAGCAGCGTAGGTAGGGACGGCCTAGCTAACTATGGCTACACCTTC
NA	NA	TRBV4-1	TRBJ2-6	CASSQDRDELTRANVLTF	TGCGCCAGCAGCCAAGACAGGGACGAACTCACGAGGGCCAACGTCCTGACTTTC
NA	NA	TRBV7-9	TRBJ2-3	CASSGGPTDTQYF	TGTGCCAGCTCAGGGGGGCCGACAGATACGCAGTATTTT
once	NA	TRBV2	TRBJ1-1	CASSEGRMNTEAFF	TGTGCCAGCAGTGAGGGCAGGATGAACACTGAAGCTTTCTTT
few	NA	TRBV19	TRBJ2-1	CASRSVQGHEQFF	TGTGCCAGTAGAAGTGTACAAGGACATGAGCAGTTCTTC
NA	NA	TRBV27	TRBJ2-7	CASSFGADLSEQYF	TGTGCCAGCAGTTTCGGGGCTGATTTGTCCGAGCAGTACTTC
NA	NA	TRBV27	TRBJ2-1	CASSLSDNPYNEQFF	TGTGCCAGCAGTTTATCGGACAATCCCTACAATGAGCAGTTCTTC
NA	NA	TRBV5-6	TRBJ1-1	CASSPTMNTEAFF	TGTGCCAGCAGCCCTACCATGAACACTGAAGCTTTCTTT
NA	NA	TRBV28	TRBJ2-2	CASRGLGQLFF	TGTGCCAGCAGGGGATTAGGGCAGCTGTTTTTT
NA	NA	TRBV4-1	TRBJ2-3	CASSQDFSSSTDTQYF	TGCGCCAGCAGCCAAGATTTTAGCTCTAGCACAGATACGCAGTATTTT
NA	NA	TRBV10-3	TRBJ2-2	CAINNQGNAGELFF	TGTGCCATTAATAATCAGGGTAACGCCGGGGAGCTGTTTTTT
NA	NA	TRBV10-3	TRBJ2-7	CASSTPWGDEQYF	TGTGCCAGCAGTACCCCCTGGGGCGACGAGCAGTACTTC
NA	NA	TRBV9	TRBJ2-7	CASSLGSSSEQYF	TGTGCCAGCAGCCTCGGGAGTTCGAGCGAGCAGTACTTC
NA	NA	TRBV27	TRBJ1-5	CASTKSRGGGPQHF	TGTGCCAGCACCAAGAGTCGGGGGGGCGGGCCCCAGCATTTT
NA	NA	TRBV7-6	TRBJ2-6	CASTYTAGANVLTF	TGTGCCAGCACCTATACCGCTGGGGCCAACGTCCTGACTTTC
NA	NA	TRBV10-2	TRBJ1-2	CASTESGVPNYGYTF	TGCGCCAGCACCGAGTCGGGGGTACCTAACTATGGCTACACCTTC
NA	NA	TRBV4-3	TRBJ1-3	CASSQVGDPSGNTIYF	TGCGCCAGCAGCCAAGTTGGGGACCCTTCTGGAAACACCATATATTTT
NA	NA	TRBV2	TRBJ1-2	CASSETGGYGYTF	TGTGCCAGCAGTGAAACAGGAGGATATGGCTACACCTTC
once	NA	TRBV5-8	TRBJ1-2	CASSSRDSGAYGYTF	TGTGCCAGCAGCTCACGGGATTCGGGGGCATATGGCTACACCTTC
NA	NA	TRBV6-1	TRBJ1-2	CASSEATYTYKARNYGYTF	TGTGCCAGCAGTGAAGCGACATACACTTACAAGGCCCGAAACTATGGCTACACCTTC